The 11 T cell receptor beta chains in this list originate from one sample, sequenced in a study of CD8+ T cells in alopecia areata. The treatment here: oral pan-JAK inhibitor, 5-10 mg twice daily. It was cDNA, reverse transcribed from extracted RNA, that served as the sequencing template. Measured with immunoSEQ multiplex PCR; TCRdb has only the in-frame clones, and not every one. This table has about 87,000 clones, about 70% appearing once. The sample was CD8+ T cells sorted from blood, taken at week 44, from a patient treated with tofacitinib. These receptors were taken from a human donor with alopecia areata.

This clone was seen only a few times. V gene TRBV2 combines with J gene TRBJ2-5; D ambiguous. In germline, CDR1 is SNHLY, CDR2 FYNNEI. The germline V and J ends were trimmed by 2 bases and 2 bases, with 9 bases remaining between them. This CDR3 has 14 amino acids. The CDR3 region is CASSERSPQETQYF. The CDR3 DNA follows: TGTGCCAGCAGTGAAAGGTCGCCTCAAGAGACCCAGTACTTC. The complete variable domain, with remaining parts taken from reference TRBV2 and TRBJ2-5, reads EPEVTQTPSHQVTQMGQEVILRCVPISNHLYFYWYRQILGQKVEFLVSFYNNEISEKSEIFDDQFSVERPDGSNFTLKIRSTKLEDSAMYFCASSERSPQETQYFGPGTRLLVL.

This clone turned up a few times. The chain carries TRBV11-2 and TRBJ2-7; D is ambiguous. V gave up 7 bases and J gave up 3 bases, with 10 bases separating them. Germline CDR1 SGHAT, CDR2 FQNNGV. The CDR3 covers 12 residues. The CDR3 loop is CASKTISYEQYF. The CDR3 DNA sequence: TGTGCCAGCAAAACGATTAGCTACGAGCAGTACTTC.

This chain connects TRBV11-2 to TRBJ2-7; 8 bases map to TRBD2. This CDR3 contains 19 residues. Germline V gene sequence: CDR1 SGHAT, CDR2 FQNNGV. J gave up 2 bases and V 4 bases, and 19 bases lay outside the gene matches. The CDR3 nucleotides read TGTGCCAGCAGCTCTAAGCCCCGTACTAGCGGAGGTACCACCTACGAGCAGTACTTC. Translated: CASSSKPRTSGGTTYEQYF.

The gene calls are TRBV30 and TRBJ1-1, with D possibly matching TRBD1 (6 bases). The ends were cut back, 8 bases at V and 4 bases at J, with 14 bases in the middle. The CDR3 is 12 residues long. CDR1 GTSNPN and CDR2 SVGIG come from the germline V gene (reference sequence). The CDR3 region has the DNA TGTGCCGGGGGTGTAGGGGGCACTGAAGCTTTCTTT. Amino acid sequence: CAGGVGGTEAFF.

The rearrangement links TRBV4-3 to TRBJ1-2, with a possible D match to TRBD1 (5 bases). CDR3 length: 16 amino acids. Germline lookup yields CDR1 LGHNA and CDR2 YSLEER. The V and J ends lost 0 bases and 0 bases respectively, with 11 bases between them. Here the CDR3 DNA reads TGCGCCAGCAGCCAAGATATCCGGGGGGCTAACTATGGCTACACCTTC. The encoded protein is CASSQDIRGANYGYTF.

The CDR3 reads CASSQNAGNSPLHF. In DNA, the CDR3 is TGCGCCAGCAGCCAAAATGCAGGGAATTCACCCCTCCACTTT. This rearrangement joins TRBV4-3 to TRBJ1-6; TRBD1 is a possible D gene (5 bases). V was shortened by 2 bases and J by 7 bases, with 9 bases between the two germline ends. CDR3 length: 14 amino acids. Germline values: CDR1 LGHNA, CDR2 YSLEER.

The chain combines TRBV5-1 with TRBJ2-6; 8 bases align to TRBD2. Germline loops: CDR1 SGHRS, CDR2 YFSETQ. Losses at the gene ends were 0 bases for V and 0 bases for J; bases not matched to a gene: 11. The CDR3 runs to 20 residues. The CDR3 protein is CASSLAQRGPLPSGANVLTF. Written as DNA, the CDR3 is TGCGCCAGCAGCTTGGCCCAGCGGGGGCCCCTACCCTCTGGGGCCAACGTCCTGACTTTC. Full variable domain (outside the CDR3, taken from reference TRBV5-1 and TRBJ2-6): KAGVTQTPRYLIKTRGQQVTLSCSPISGHRSVSWYQQTPGQGLQFLFEYFSETQRNKGNFPGRFSGRQFSNSRSEMNVSTLELGDSALYLCASSLAQRGPLPSGANVLTFGAGSRLTVL.

This chain uses TRBV5-6 with TRBJ1-2; D ambiguous. V shed 4 bases and J shed 2 bases, with 24 bases lying between them. CDR1 is SGHDT, CDR2 YYEEEE, per germline. This CDR3 comprises 18 residues. The CDR3 DNA is TGTGCCAGCAGCCAGCGTATGAGGGAGAGTAGCACAAACTATGGCTACACCTTC. Residues: CASSQRMRESSTNYGYTF.

The chain combines TRBV12-5 with TRBJ2-3, with D tentatively TRBD1 (6 bases). Trimming shortened V by 2 bases and J by 0 bases, and 9 bases separated the two germline ends. This CDR3 spans 15 amino acids. Germline CDR1 reads LGHNT; CDR2 reads FRNRAP. The CDR3 loop reads CASGLQGGSTDTQYF. CDR3 sequence (DNA): TGTGCTAGTGGTTTGCAAGGGGGTAGCACAGATACGCAGTATTTT.

The chain is built from TRBV6-6 and TRBJ1-4; no firm D call. The germline V gene has CDR1 MNHNY and CDR2 SVGAGI (reference sequence). This CDR3 is 15 amino acids long. V was shortened by 6 bases and J by 2 bases, with 13 bases between the two germline ends. CDR3 loop: CASSRPDGTNEKLFF. In nucleotides, the CDR3 is TGTGCCAGCAGCAGACCCGACGGCACTAATGAAAAACTGTTTTTT.

The chain couples TRBV15 to TRBJ1-2, with D unclear. The CDR3 runs to 15 residues. CDR1 LNHNV and CDR2 YYDKDF come from the germline V gene (reference sequence). Trimming removed 0 bases at V and 6 bases at J, with 14 bases between. CDR3 DNA sequence: TGTGCCACCAGCAGAGATCTTTGGGCAGCTAATGGCTACACCTTC. Protein product: CATSRDLWAANGYTF. Using reference TRBV15 and TRBJ1-2 for the parts outside the CDR3, the full variable domain is DAMVIQNPRYQVTQFGKPVTLSCSQTLNHNVMYWYQQKSSQAPKLLFHYYDKDFNNEADTPDNFQSRRPNTSFCFLDIRSPGLGDTAMYLCATSRDLWAANGYTFGSGTRLTVV.